This T cell receptor beta chain was captured in a study of cytomegalovirus exposure and HLA in healthy donors. Whole-study results and caveats: From TCR beta sequences, most subjects' HLA-A and HLA-B alleles were reportedly predicted accurately. Cytomegalovirus-associated status was assigned to 164 TCR beta chains.

The CDR3 loop spans 14 amino acids. Germline V gene data show CDR1 as SQVTM and CDR2 as ANQGSEA. The V end lost 5 bases, the J end lost 0 bases, and 10 bases lay between the germline ends. The PCR made use of 60 Vbeta and 13 Jbeta primers. TCRdb's table, derived via immunoSEQ multiplex PCR, lists solely in-frame clones and lacks some. This specimen shows just over 150,000 clones; the ten leading clones hold roughly 1.3%. As for this clone: The antigen is not known.

V gene TRBV29-1 combines with J gene TRBJ2-2; D is uncertain. The clonotype was recovered from an older woman in good health and CMV-seronegative. The sample comprised PBMCs. The CDR3 DNA is TGCAGCGTTTCGAGAGGCTCGAACACCGGGGAGCTGTTTTTT. Translation: CSVSRGSNTGELFF.